The 10 T cell receptor beta chains listed next were all sequenced from one sample in a study of OX40 agonist ivuxolimab in advanced cancers. The assay was immunoSEQ multiplex PCR, and TCRdb's table has in-frame clones only and misses some. The sample carries some 50,000 clones, 88% recorded once. The sample consisted of CD4+ or CD8+ T cells sorted from blood, taken in a trial of the OX40 agonist ivuxolimab. The receptors derive from an adult with an advanced solid tumor such as melanoma, head and neck, liver or kidney cancer.

V and J are TRBV29-1 and TRBJ2-7; 11 bases align to TRBD1. The V segment lost 6 bases and the J segment 6 bases; nucleotides outside the gene matches: 7. Germline V gene sequence: CDR1 SQVTM, CDR2 ANQGSEA. This CDR3 spans 13 amino acids. CDR3 bases: TGCAGCGTCGGACAGGGGGCCGCCGGCGAGCAGTACTTC. Encoded protein: CSVGQGAAGEQYF.

This rearrangement joins TRBV10-3 to TRBJ2-5; TRBD2 matches 11 bases. Germline V gene data show CDR1 as ENHRY and CDR2 as SYGVKD. J lost 0 bases, V lost 2 bases, and 5 bases had no gene match. The CDR3 sequence is 17 residues long. The CDR3 DNA follows: TGTGCCATCAGTGAGACTAGCGGGAGAACGTACCAAGAGACCCAGTACTTC. Translation: CAISETSGRTYQETQYF.

The rearrangement joins TRBV4-2 to TRBJ1-1; D might be TRBD1 (5 bases). CDR3 length: 14 residues. Per germline, CDR1 LGHNA and CDR2 YNFKEQ. Trimming cost V 2 bases and J 1 base, with 8 bases left between them. The CDR3 bases are TGTGCCAGCAGCCAATCCCAGGGGAACACTGAAGCTTTCTTT. It yields the protein CASSQSQGNTEAFF.

The J gene is TRBJ2-1, the V gene TRBV27; D unclear. CDR3 length equals 14 residues. CDR1 MNHEY and CDR2 SMNVEV come from the germline V gene (reference sequence). Trimming removed 3 bases at V and 2 bases at J, with 8 bases between. CDR3 sequence: CASSFRSPYNEQFF. In nucleotides, the CDR3 is TGTGCCAGCAGTTTTCGGTCCCCCTACAATGAGCAGTTCTTC.

V usage is TRBV4-1 and J usage is TRBJ1-3, with TRBD1 as a possible D gene (6 bases). Germline values: CDR1 MGHRA, CDR2 YSYEKL. With 1 base removed from V and 0 bases from J, the gap between germline ends came to 19 bases. The CDR3 consists of 19 residues. CDR3 in DNA: TGCGCCAGCAGCCAAGTATTAGTGTTACAGGGTAACTCTGGAAACACCATATATTTT. Protein product: CASSQVLVLQGNSGNTIYF.

The V and J genes are TRBV19 and TRBJ2-7; D is ambiguous. Germline assignment: CDR1 LNHDA and CDR2 SQIVND (reference sequence). The CDR3 is 13 amino acids. Deletions cut 0 bases from V and 0 bases from J, with 3 bases between. The CDR3 sequence: CASSIESSYEQYF. Here the CDR3 DNA reads TGTGCCAGTAGTATAGAGAGCTCCTACGAGCAGTACTTC.

The chain joins TRBV28 to TRBJ2-1; a possible D gene is TRBD2 (6 bases). Germline values: CDR1 MDHEN, CDR2 SYDVKM. V lost 4 bases, J lost 8 bases, and 15 bases lay in between. CDR3 length: 14 amino acids. CDR3 protein: CASSSRTSGDEQFF. CDR3 DNA sequence: TGTGCCAGCAGTTCCCGGACATCGGGGGATGAGCAGTTCTTC.

The genes are TRBV19 and TRBJ2-1; 13 nucleotides line up with TRBD2. With V trimmed by 5 bases and J by 10 bases, 5 bases remained unmatched. The CDR3 is 14 residues long. CDR1 is LNHDA, CDR2 SQIVND, per germline (reference sequence). In DNA, the CDR3 is TGTGCCAGTAGTTTACTAGCGGGAGGGGTCGAGCAGTTCTTC. Amino acid sequence: CASSLLAGGVEQFF. The full variable domain, with the rest looked up from reference TRBV19 and TRBJ2-1, is DGGITQSPKYLFRKEGQNVTLSCEQNLNHDAMYWYRQDPGQGLRLIYYSQIVNDFQKGDIAEGYSVSREKKESFPLTVTSAQKNPTAFYLCASSLLAGGVEQFFGPGTRLTVL.

CDR3 DNA: TGTGCCAGCAGCTTAGACCTAGCGGGAGAGGGGAGCGAGACCCAGTACTTC. Amino acids: CASSLDLAGEGSETQYF. The rearrangement uses TRBV7-9 and TRBJ2-5, with 10 bases aligning to TRBD2. The CDR3 runs 17 residues. Germline CDR1 and CDR2: SEHNR and FQNEAQ (reference sequence). Trimming took 1 base from V and 5 from J; bases not matched to a gene: 10.

J is TRBJ2-1 and V is TRBV7-3, with D unclear. The V gene lost 2 bases and the J gene lost 8 bases, with 13 bases spanning the gap. CDR1 is SGHTA and CDR2 is FQGTGA in the germline V gene. The CDR3 totals 14 residues. CDR3 sequence: CASSLAGVSYEQFF. The CDR3, as DNA: TGTGCCAGCAGCTTAGCCGGAGTTTCGTATGAGCAGTTCTTC.